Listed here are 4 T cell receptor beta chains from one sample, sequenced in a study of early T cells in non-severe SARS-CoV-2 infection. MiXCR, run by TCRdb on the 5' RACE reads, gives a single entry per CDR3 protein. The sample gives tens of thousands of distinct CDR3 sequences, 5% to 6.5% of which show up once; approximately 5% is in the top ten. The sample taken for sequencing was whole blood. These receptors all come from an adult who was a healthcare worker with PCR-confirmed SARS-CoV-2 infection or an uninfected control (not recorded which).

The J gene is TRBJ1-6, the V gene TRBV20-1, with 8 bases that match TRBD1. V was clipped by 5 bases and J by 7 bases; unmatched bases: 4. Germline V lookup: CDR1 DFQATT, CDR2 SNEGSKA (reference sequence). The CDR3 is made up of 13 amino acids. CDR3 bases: TGCAGTGCTCGAGGACAGGGCAATTCACCCCTCCACTTT. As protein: CSARGQGNSPLHF.

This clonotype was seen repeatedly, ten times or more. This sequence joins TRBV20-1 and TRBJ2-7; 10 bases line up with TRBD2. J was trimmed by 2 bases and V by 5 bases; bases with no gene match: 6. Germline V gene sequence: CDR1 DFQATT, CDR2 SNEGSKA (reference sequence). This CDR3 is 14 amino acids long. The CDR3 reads CSAPLGLATYEQYF. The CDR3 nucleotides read TGCAGTGCTCCGCTGGGACTAGCGACCTACGAGCAGTACTTC.

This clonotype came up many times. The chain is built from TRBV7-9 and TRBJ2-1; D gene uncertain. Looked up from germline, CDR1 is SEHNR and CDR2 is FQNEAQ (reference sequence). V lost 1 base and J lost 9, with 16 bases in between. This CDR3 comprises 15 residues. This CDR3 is CASSLVPRLDIEQFF. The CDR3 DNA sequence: TGTGCCAGCAGCTTAGTCCCCAGACTTGACATTGAGCAGTTCTTC. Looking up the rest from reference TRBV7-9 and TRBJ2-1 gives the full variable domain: DTGVSQNPRHKITKRGQNVTFRCDPISEHNRLYWYRQTLGQGPEFLTYFQNEAQLEKSRLLSDRFSAERPKGSFSTLEIQRTEQGDSAMYLCASSLVPRLDIEQFFGPGTRLTVL.

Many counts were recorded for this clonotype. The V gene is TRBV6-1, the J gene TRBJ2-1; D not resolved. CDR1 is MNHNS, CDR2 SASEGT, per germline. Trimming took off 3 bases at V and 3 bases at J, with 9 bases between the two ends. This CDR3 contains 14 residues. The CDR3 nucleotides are TGTGCCAGCAGTGATCCAGAAGGCTACAATGAGCAGTTCTTC. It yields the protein CASSDPEGYNEQFF.